This T cell receptor beta chain emerged from a study of control samples from healthy donors and cancer patients. Assay used: immunoSEQ multiplex PCR; TCRdb lists only in-frame clones, some missing. The sample shows around 250,000 clones, roughly four fifths of them seen only once. CDR1 is SGHNT and CDR2 is YYREEE in the germline V gene (reference sequence). The CDR3 is 15 amino acids. V was clipped by 7 bases and J by 5 bases; unmatched bases: 8. The TCR sequence derives from a woman aged 55 to 70 with lung cancer. The sample consisted of PBMCs. The J gene is TRBJ2-1, the V gene TRBV5-4; TRBD2 matches at 11 bases. CDR3 protein: CASSPSGRKNNEQFF. CDR3 DNA sequence: TGTGCCAGCTCTCCTAGCGGGAGGAAGAACAATGAGCAGTTCTTC.